These T cell receptor beta chains were read from a single sample in a study of Ad26.COV2.S vaccination and SARS-CoV-2 variants. Assay used: immunoSEQ multiplex PCR; TCRdb lists only in-frame clones, some missing. The sample shows 300,000 to 400,000 clones, around 89% of them seen only once. Sequenced material: peripheral blood, taken in a trial of Ad26.COV2.S vaccine versus placebo. Source of these receptors: a person between 18 and 60 years old who received the Ad26.COV2.S COVID-19 vaccine or a placebo. The CDR3 runs from the conserved cysteine through the conserved F or W. The D gene is left open where the match is weak. Rows may omit the clone size; those that give it use once, few, many or a size class.

TRBV4-1,NA,TRBJ2-1,17,TRBD2,TGCGCCAGCAGCCAACGTACCCTAGCGGGAGTAAACAATGAGCAGTTCTTC,CASSQRTLAGVNNEQFF
TRBV4-1,few,TRBJ1-2,13,NA,TGCGCCAGCAGCCAAGCGACTAATAGTGGCTACACCTTC,CASSQATNSGYTF
TRBV10-3,NA,TRBJ1-3,16,TRBD1,TGTGCCATCAGAGGGGACAGGGCGAGCTCTGGAAACACCATATATTTT,CAIRGDRASSGNTIYF
TRBV28,once,TRBJ1-5,15,NA,TGTGCCAGCAGGCGGGACATACATAGCAATCAGCCCCAGCATTTT,CASRRDIHSNQPQHF
TRBV24-1,NA,TRBJ2-1,15,TRBD2,TGTGCCACCAGTGCCCTAGCGGGAGAGAACAATGAGCAGTTCTTC,CATSALAGENNEQFF
TRBV11-2,NA,TRBJ1-2,17,NA,TGTGCCAGCAGCTTAGCAGGGGTTGGCCCCCGGACCTATGGCTACACCTTC,CASSLAGVGPRTYGYTF
TRBV6-5,once,TRBJ1-5,13,NA,TGTGCCAGCAGTAAGGTCAGTAACCAGCCCCAGCATTTT,CASSKVSNQPQHF
TRBV15,NA,TRBJ2-7,15,TRBD2,TGTGCCACCAGCAGAGGGACTAGCGGGCTCTACGAGCAGTACTTC,CATSRGTSGLYEQYF
TRBV4-1,NA,TRBJ1-1,13,NA,TGCGCCAGCAGCCAAGAGGGGATGCCTGAAGCTTTCTTT,CASSQEGMPEAFF
TRBV7-9,NA,TRBJ2-5,11,NA,TGTGCCAGCAGCCCCCAAGAGACCCAGTACTTC,CASSPQETQYF